The source of this TCR beta chain is a study of T cells in women clearing cervical HPV infection. With 5 bases removed from V and 5 bases from J, the gap between germline ends came to 19 bases. The CDR3 has 16 amino acids. Germline V gene sequence: CDR1 SGHTA, CDR2 FQGTGA. To note about this clone: From the germline J gene comes the end of the CDR3, since the read stops 3 residues before it.

Libraries were prepared by immunoSEQ multiplex PCR; TCRdb keeps only in-frame clonotypes and omits some of them. In total, the table holds 31,000 or so clones. The source is a woman aged 18 to 69 with a cervical HPV16 infection that either progressed to CIN3+ or cleared (not recorded which). The sample was blood buffy coat. The chain carries TRBV7-3 and TRBJ2-1; D is tentatively TRBD1 or TRBD2 (5 bases each). The CDR3 DNA, read in part, is TGTGCCAGCAGCCCAGGGAGTGGCAGGACCAACAATGAG. Translation gives CASSPGSGRTNNE. The CDR3 in its entirety is CASSPGSGRTNNEQFF.